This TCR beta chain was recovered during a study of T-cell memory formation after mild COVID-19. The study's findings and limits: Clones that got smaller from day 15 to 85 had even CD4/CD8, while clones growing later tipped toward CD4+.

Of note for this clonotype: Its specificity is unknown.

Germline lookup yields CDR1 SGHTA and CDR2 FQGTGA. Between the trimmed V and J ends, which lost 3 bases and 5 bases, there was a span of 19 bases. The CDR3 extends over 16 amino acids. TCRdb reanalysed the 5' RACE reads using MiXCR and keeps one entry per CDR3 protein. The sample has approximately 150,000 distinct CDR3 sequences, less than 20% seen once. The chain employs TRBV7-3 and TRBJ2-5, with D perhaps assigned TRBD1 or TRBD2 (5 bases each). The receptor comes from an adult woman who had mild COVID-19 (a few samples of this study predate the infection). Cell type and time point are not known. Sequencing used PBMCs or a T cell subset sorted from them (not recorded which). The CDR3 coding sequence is TGTGCCAGCAGCTTGCTAGCCTCTACAGGACGGGAGACCCAGTACTTC. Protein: CASSLLASTGRETQYF. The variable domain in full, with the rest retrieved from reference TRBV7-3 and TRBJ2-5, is GAGVSQTPSNKVTEKGKYVELRCDPISGHTALYWYRQSLGQGPEFLIYFQGTGAADDSGLPNDRFFAVRPEGSVSTLKIQRTERGDSAVYLCASSLLASTGRETQYFGPGTRLLVL.